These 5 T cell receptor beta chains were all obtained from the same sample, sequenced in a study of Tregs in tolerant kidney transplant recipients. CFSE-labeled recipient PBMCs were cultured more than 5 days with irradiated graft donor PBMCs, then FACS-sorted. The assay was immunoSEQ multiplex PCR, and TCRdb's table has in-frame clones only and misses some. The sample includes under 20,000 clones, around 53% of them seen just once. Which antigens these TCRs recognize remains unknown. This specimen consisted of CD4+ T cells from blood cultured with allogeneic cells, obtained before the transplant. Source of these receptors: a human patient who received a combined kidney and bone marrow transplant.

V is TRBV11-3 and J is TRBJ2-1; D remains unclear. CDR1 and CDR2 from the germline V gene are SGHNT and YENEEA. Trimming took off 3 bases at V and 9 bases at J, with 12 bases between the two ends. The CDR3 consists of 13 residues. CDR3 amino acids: CASSLRRLREQFF. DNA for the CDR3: TGTGCCAGCAGCTTGAGGCGGCTCCGTGAGCAGTTCTTC.

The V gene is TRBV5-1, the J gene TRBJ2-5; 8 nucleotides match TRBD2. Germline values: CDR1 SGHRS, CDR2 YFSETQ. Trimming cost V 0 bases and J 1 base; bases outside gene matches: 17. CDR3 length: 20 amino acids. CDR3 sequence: CASSLVIGKLAGGLQETQYF. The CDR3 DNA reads TGCGCCAGCAGCTTGGTGATCGGAAAGTTGGCGGGAGGACTCCAAGAGACCCAGTACTTC.

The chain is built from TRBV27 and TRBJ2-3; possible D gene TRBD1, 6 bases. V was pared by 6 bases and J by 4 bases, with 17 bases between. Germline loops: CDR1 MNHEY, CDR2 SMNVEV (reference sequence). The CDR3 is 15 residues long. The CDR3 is CASSRPGQGADTQYF. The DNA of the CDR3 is TGTGCCAGCAGCAGACCGGGACAAGGGGCAGATACGCAGTATTTT.

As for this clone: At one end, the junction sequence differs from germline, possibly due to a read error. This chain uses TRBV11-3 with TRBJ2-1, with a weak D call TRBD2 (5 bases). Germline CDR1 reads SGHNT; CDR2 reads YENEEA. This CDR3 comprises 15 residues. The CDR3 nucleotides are TGTGCCAGCACCCGCATGCGGCTAGCCTACGATGAGCAGTTCTTC. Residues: CASTRMRLAYDEQFF.

The CDR3 region is CASSYRQNYGYTF. For the CDR3, the DNA is TGTGCCAGCAGTTACCGACAGAATTATGGCTACACCTTC. V is TRBV6-5 and J is TRBJ1-2; D may be TRBD1 (5 bases). V lost 2 bases, J lost 5 bases, and 9 bases lay in between. The CDR3 contains 13 residues. Germline CDR1 reads MNHEY; CDR2 reads SVGAGI.